The clone carrying this T cell receptor (beta chain) was seen a handful of times. What it binds is not known. This sample's TCRbeta library carried unique molecular identifier barcodes. Using its own MiXCR run on the PCR reads, TCRdb lists one record per CDR3 protein. Of fewer than 500,000 distinct CDR3 sequences listed, around 46% are singletons. This entry comes from a study of T-cell reconstitution after alpha-beta-depleted transplantation in children. With 5 bases removed from V and 9 bases from J, the gap between germline ends came to 23 bases. This CDR3 region has 16 residues. The germline CDR1 and CDR2 sequences are MGHDK and SYGVNS. Study conclusions and caveats: Counts and diversity of T cells one year after transplant came mostly from newly produced T cells. From surviving recipient T cells and thymic progenitors came the high day-60 TCRbeta diversity observed in some patients.

The chain employs TRBV25-1 and TRBJ2-4, with D perhaps assigned TRBD1 or TRBD2 (5 bases each). This specimen consisted of PBMCs, obtained before TCRalphabeta/CD19-depleted stem cell transplant. This receptor was identified in a girl aged 2 to 10 with aplastic anemia, due to receive a stem cell transplant. CDR3 residues: CASSNVGDSHSGIQYF. CDR3 nucleotide sequence: TGTGCCAGCAGTAATGTGGGGGATAGCCATAGTGGCATTCAGTACTTC.